These 17 T cell receptor beta chains were sequenced from one sample in a study of blood T cell repertoires in COVID-19. Data came from immunoSEQ multiplex PCR; TCRdb stores just in-frame clones and leaves some out. The data show around 310,000 clones, around 90% seen once. Sequenced sample: peripheral blood. The receptors originated from a woman aged 40-49 years with COVID-19, enrolled during active disease.

The V gene is TRBV5-6, the J gene TRBJ1-4; D ambiguous. This CDR3 is built from 12 residues. Germline lookup yields CDR1 SGHDT and CDR2 YYEEEE. The V end was cut by 2 bases, the J end by 10 bases, with 9 bases between. The CDR3 DNA follows: TGTGCCAGCAGCTTCTCCACGGGAAAACTGTTTTTT. Its translation is CASSFSTGKLFF.

V and J are TRBV19 and TRBJ2-1; 8 bases fit TRBD2. The CDR3 spans 15 residues. The V and J ends lost 2 bases and 6 bases, in that order; junction bases with no gene match: 6. Looked up from germline, CDR1 is LNHDA and CDR2 is SQIVND (reference sequence). CDR3: CASSIKGLDGNEQFF. The CDR3 region has the DNA TGTGCCAGTAGTATAAAGGGACTAGACGGCAATGAGCAGTTCTTC.

This clone appeared a single time. CDR3 in DNA: TGTGCCAGCAGCTTCAAGTTGGGGGCGATCACTGAAGCTTTCTTT. It yields the protein CASSFKLGAITEAFF. The gene calls are TRBV5-4 and TRBJ1-1; maybe TRBD1 (6 bases). Germline CDR1 and CDR2: SGHNT and YYREEE (reference sequence). The CDR3 loop spans 15 amino acids. V lost 2 bases to trimming and J lost 4 bases, with 15 bases between them.

This chain joins TRBV28 and TRBJ1-5, with TRBD1 matching over 9 bases. CDR1 MDHEN and CDR2 SYDVKM come from the germline V gene. J gave up 2 bases and V 6 bases, and 8 bases lay outside the gene matches. The length of the CDR3 is 16 residues. The CDR3 loop reads CASSLQGAGGNQPQHF. The CDR3 DNA follows: TGTGCCAGCAGCCTACAGGGGGCCGGTGGCAATCAGCCCCAGCATTTT.

The chain has TRBV19 and TRBJ2-2; 11 nucleotides line up with TRBD2. The CDR3 covers 15 residues. Trimming cost V 5 bases and J 7 bases; bases outside gene matches: 6. Germline loops: CDR1 LNHDA, CDR2 SQIVND (reference sequence). The CDR3 protein is CASSVSGGAGGELFF. The DNA for the CDR3 is TGTGCCAGTAGTGTTAGCGGGGGGGCTGGCGGGGAGCTGTTTTTT.

V is TRBV2 and J is TRBJ1-1, with no clear D. Germline CDR1 is SNHLY and CDR2 is FYNNEI. There are 13 residues in the CDR3. V shed 7 bases and J shed 4 bases, with 13 bases lying between them. The chain's CDR3 is CASTPPGITEAFF. For the CDR3, the DNA is TGTGCCAGCACCCCACCAGGTATCACTGAAGCTTTCTTT.

The rearrangement links TRBV11-1 to TRBJ1-1, with 7 bases lining up with TRBD1. The CDR3 is 15 residues long. Germline V gene sequence: CDR1 SGHAT, CDR2 FQDESV (reference sequence). V was pared by 6 bases and J by 2 bases, with 9 bases of the junction left unmatched. The chain's CDR3 is CASSQNRQGNTEAFF. As DNA, the CDR3 is TGTGCCAGCAGTCAAAACCGACAGGGTAACACTGAAGCTTTCTTT.

This chain links TRBV4-3 with TRBJ2-3, with TRBD2 matching over 14 bases. Trimming removed 0 bases from V and 5 bases from J; junction bases left unmatched: 10. CDR3 length equals 19 residues. CDR1 is LGHNA and CDR2 is YSLEER in the germline V gene. The CDR3 DNA follows: TGCGCCAGCAGCCAAGAGGGACTAGCGGGAGCCGGCGTGGGAGATACGCAGTATTTT. This codes for CASSQEGLAGAGVGDTQYF.

This clone has a single count. This chain connects TRBV2 to TRBJ1-6, with D uncertain. The V end was cut by 6 bases, the J end by 7 bases, with 19 bases between. CDR3 size: 16 residues. Germline loops: CDR1 SNHLY, CDR2 FYNNEI. CDR3 residues: CASSITTEPRNSPLHF. DNA for the CDR3: TGTGCCAGCAGCATTACTACCGAGCCGAGGAATTCACCCCTCCACTTT.

The V call is TRBV28, the J call TRBJ1-1, with 7 bases lining up with TRBD1. The junction had 11 bases not matched to a gene; V was cut back by 3 bases and J by 10 bases. The V gene's germline CDR1 is MDHEN and CDR2 SYDVKM. This CDR3 has 14 residues. The CDR3 nucleotides read TGTGCCAGCAGTTTGACCCTTAATCGACAGGGAGCTTTCTTT. It codes for CASSLTLNRQGAFF. Full variable domain (rest looked up from reference TRBV28 and TRBJ1-1): DVKVTQSSRYLVKRTGEKVFLECVQDMDHENMFWYRQDPGLGLRLIYFSYDVKMKEKGDIPEGYSVSREKKERFSLILESASTNQTSMYLCASSLTLNRQGAFFGQGTRLTVV.

The chain couples TRBV4-1 to TRBJ2-4, with D possibly being TRBD2 (5 bases). Deletions cut 1 base from V and 0 bases from J, with 19 bases between. The germline V gene encodes CDR1 MGHRA and CDR2 YSYEKL. This CDR3 is built from 19 residues. The CDR3 bases are TGCGCCAGCAGCCAAGGTGAGGGTGAGGGCCCGTTAGCCAAAAACATTCAGTACTTC. Encoded protein: CASSQGEGEGPLAKNIQYF.

V usage is TRBV19 and J usage is TRBJ1-5, with TRBD1 matching over 9 bases. The germline V gene has CDR1 LNHDA and CDR2 SQIVND (reference sequence). V dropped 3 bases and J dropped 7; count of bases not matched to a gene: 4. The CDR3 spans 14 residues. CDR3 sequence: CASSMGQGGQPQHF. In DNA form, the CDR3 reads TGTGCCAGTAGTATGGGACAGGGTGGGCAGCCCCAGCATTTT.

J is TRBJ2-6 and V is TRBV3-1 (or the pseudogene TRBV3-2); no firm D call. V lost 0 bases and J 0 bases, leaving 6 bases between the germline ends. Germline V gene sequence: CDR1 LGHDT, CDR2 YNNKEL (reference sequence). CDR3 length: 16 amino acids. CDR3: CASSQDGSSGANVLTF. The DNA for the CDR3 is TGTGCCAGCAGCCAAGATGGCAGCTCTGGGGCCAACGTCCTGACTTTC.

The chain couples TRBV6-2 or TRBV6-3 to TRBJ2-7, with a possible D match to TRBD1 (5 bases). The V and J ends lost 5 bases and 0 bases respectively, with 8 bases between them. This CDR3 contains 13 residues. From germline, CDR1 is MNHEY and CDR2 SVGEGT. DNA for the CDR3: TGTGCCAGCAGTATTGACAGCTCCTACGAGCAGTACTTC. It specifies CASSIDSSYEQYF.

The chain uses TRBV28 and TRBJ1-1, with TRBD1 as a possible D gene (6 bases). The V and J ends lost 6 bases and 11 bases respectively, with 19 bases between them. CDR1 is MDHEN, CDR2 SYDVKM, per germline. This CDR3 comprises 13 residues. CDR3 residues: CASRLGGAFGAFF. Here the CDR3 DNA reads TGTGCCAGCAGGTTGGGGGGGGCATTCGGCGCTTTCTTT.

The chain couples TRBV12-3 or TRBV12-4 to TRBJ1-2; D is possibly TRBD1 (5 bases). The V end lost 3 bases, the J end lost 11 bases, and 16 bases lay between the germline ends. The length of the CDR3 is 13 residues. The CDR3 sequence: CASSLGGSAAYTF. The DNA of the CDR3 is TGTGCCAGCAGTTTGGGGGGGTCCGCGGCATACACCTTC.

This chain joins TRBV25-1 and TRBJ2-3; D unclear. V gave up 3 bases and J gave up 4 bases, with 11 bases separating them. The CDR3 consists of 14 residues. Germline-derived CDR1 and CDR2 are MGHDK and SYGVNS. The CDR3 reads CASSEFQVPDTQYF. CDR3 coding DNA: TGTGCCAGCAGTGAGTTTCAGGTCCCAGATACGCAGTATTTT.